The 19 T cell receptor beta chains given below trace back to one sample, sequenced in a study of T cells in Graves' hyperthyroidism and ophthalmopathy. TCR beta CDR3 regions were amplified from RNA. TCR CDR3 regions were first amplified by RT-PCR with HTBI primers. TCRdb itself ran the multiplex PCR reads through MiXCR, one entry per CDR3 protein. Among about 710,000 distinct CDR3 sequences listed, 16% were seen once. The sample consisted of blood. The receptors come from a man between 18 and 35 years old with Graves' hyperthyroidism.

This clonotype was picked up many times. The chain links TRBV12-3 or TRBV12-4 to TRBJ1-2, with 7 nucleotides matching TRBD1. This CDR3 comprises 13 residues. V gave up 6 bases and J gave up 6 bases; unmatched junction bases: 7. The CDR3 loop is CASSPSQGDGYTF. The CDR3 bases are TGTGCCAGCAGCCCGTCCCAGGGGGATGGCTACACCTTC.

This clonotype appeared many times. V and J are TRBV20-1 and TRBJ2-3; tentatively, D is TRBD1 (6 bases). The CDR3 has 14 amino acids. Germline V gene sequence: CDR1 DFQATT, CDR2 SNEGSKA (reference sequence). The ends were cut back, 3 bases at V and 4 bases at J, with 14 bases in the middle. As DNA, the CDR3 is TGCAGTGCTAGGGGGGTCCAGGGGCCAGATACGCAGTATTTT. It encodes CSARGVQGPDTQYF.

This CDR3 reads CASVRGSANTEAFF. In nucleotides, the CDR3 is TGTGCCAGCGTCCGGGGGTCAGCGAACACTGAAGCTTTCTTT. The chain links TRBV28 to TRBJ1-1, with D possibly being TRBD1 (5 bases). V was pared by 8 bases and J by 1 base, with 14 bases between. Germline CDR1 and CDR2: MDHEN and SYDVKM. The CDR3 is made up of 14 amino acids.

The chain recombines TRBV6-5 with TRBJ1-4; tentative D call: TRBD1 (5 bases). V was clipped by 0 bases and J by 7 bases, with 12 bases between them. CDR3 length equals 15 residues. CDR1 MNHEY and CDR2 SVGAGI come from the germline V gene. CDR3: CASSYSSGFSEKLFF. The CDR3 DNA reads TGTGCCAGCAGTTACTCGTCAGGGTTCTCTGAAAAACTGTTTTTT.

This clonotype came up many times. The V and J genes are TRBV29-1 and TRBJ2-7; tentative D call: TRBD1 (6 bases). The CDR3 covers 12 residues. Per germline, CDR1 SQVTM and CDR2 ANQGSEA. The V end lost 4 bases, the J end lost 2 bases, and 9 bases lay between the germline ends. In nucleotides, the CDR3 is TGCAGCGTTGTGGACAGAGCCTACGAGCAGTACTTC. Its protein product is CSVVDRAYEQYF.

In this sample, this clonotype turned up many times. The rearrangement joins TRBV12-3 or TRBV12-4 to TRBJ2-5; the D gene is possibly TRBD1 (6 bases). V was pared by 9 bases and J by 3 bases, with 17 bases between. The CDR3 runs 14 residues. The DNA for the CDR3 is TGTGCCAGTTCCAGAGGGGGAGTTGAAGAGACCCAGTACTTC. It is translated as CASSRGGVEETQYF.

This clonotype was counted ten times or more. The rearrangement joins TRBV18 to TRBJ2-7; a weak D match, TRBD2 (5 bases). V lost 3 bases and J 1 base, leaving 10 bases between the germline ends. There are 14 residues in the CDR3. CDR1 and CDR2 from the germline V gene are KGHSH and LQKENI. Written as DNA, the CDR3 is TGTGCCAGCTCACCGGCCGGGATTTCCTACGAGCAGTACTTC. Translating gives CASSPAGISYEQYF.

The V and J genes are TRBV10-3 and TRBJ1-1; possibly TRBD1 for D (5 bases). CDR1 is ENHRY and CDR2 is SYGVKD in the germline V gene. Deletions cut 8 bases from V and 1 base from J, with 8 bases between. This CDR3 has 12 amino acids. CDR3 loop: CAIGGGNTEAFF. DNA for the CDR3: TGTGCCATCGGGGGGGGGAACACTGAAGCTTTCTTT.

This clonotype was seen a handful of times. The V call is TRBV4-1, the J call TRBJ2-7; no definite D call. Germline V lookup: CDR1 MGHRA, CDR2 YSYEKL. CDR3 length: 9 residues. Trimming took 0 bases from V and 9 from J, leaving 0 bases between them. The CDR3 protein is CASSQEQYF. The CDR3 DNA sequence: TGCGCCAGCAGCCAAGAGCAGTACTTC.

This clonotype was counted ten times or more. Mismatch with germline at one junction end may stem from a read error. The chain uses TRBV7-2 and TRBJ2-3; TRBD2 is a possible D gene (6 bases). This CDR3 has 16 amino acids. From germline, CDR1 is SGHTA and CDR2 FQGNSA. The CDR3 is CASSLARTQGTDTQYF. For the CDR3, the DNA is TGTGCCAGCAGCCTAGCGAGGACACAGGGCACAGATACGCAGTATTTT.

This clonotype was seen repeatedly, ten times or more. The CDR3 sequence: CAISWTDANGYTF. The CDR3 DNA reads TGTGCCATCAGTTGGACGGATGCGAATGGCTACACCTTC. The rearrangement joins TRBV10-3 to TRBJ1-2; D gene ambiguous. The CDR3 length is 13 residues. V was shortened by 5 bases and J by 6 bases, with 13 bases between the two germline ends. Germline V gene sequence: CDR1 ENHRY, CDR2 SYGVKD.

This clonotype was counted between two and nine times. At one end, the junction sequence differs from germline, possibly due to a read error. This chain connects TRBV10-1 to TRBJ1-1; D remains ambiguous. The germline CDR1 and CDR2 sequences are WNHNN and SYGVQD (reference sequence). The length of the CDR3 is 15 residues. The CDR3 spells CASSERAALNTESFF. The CDR3 coding sequence is TGTGCCAGCAGTGAGCGGGCTGCGCTGAACACTGAATCTTTCTTT.

The V gene is TRBV4-1, the J gene TRBJ2-2; no firm D call. From germline, CDR1 is MGHRA and CDR2 YSYEKL. The V end lost 2 bases, the J end lost 4 bases, and 17 bases lay between the germline ends. The CDR3 is 17 amino acids. CDR3 nucleotides: TGCGCCAGCAGCCAAAAGGGTCCTCCAACACCCACCGGGGAGCTGTTTTTT. Its protein is CASSQKGPPTPTGELFF.

This clonotype occurred a few times. V is TRBV10-3 and J is TRBJ2-3; 8 bases agree with TRBD2. Unmatched junction bases numbered 5, after V lost 6 bases and J lost 0 bases. The germline CDR1 and CDR2 sequences are ENHRY and SYGVKD. This CDR3 comprises 15 residues. CDR3 nucleotide sequence: TGTGCCATCAGCATTAGCGGGGTTAGCACAGATACGCAGTATTTT. This gives the protein CAISISGVSTDTQYF.

This clonotype was recorded many times. The chain employs TRBV20-1 and TRBJ2-7; D possibly corresponds to TRBD2 (6 bases). Trimming stripped 0 bases from V and 2 bases from J, with 14 bases between. CDR1 is DFQATT and CDR2 is SNEGSKA in the germline V gene (reference sequence). CDR3 length equals 15 residues. In DNA, the CDR3 is TGCAGTGCTAGAGATTTGGGACTCACAGCCTACGAGCAGTACTTC. Amino acids: CSARDLGLTAYEQYF.

This clonotype was seen a few times. Here the CDR3 DNA reads TGTGCCAGCAGTGATCGGTATCTTGGGGGTGAAAAACTGTTTTTT. Encoded protein: CASSDRYLGGEKLFF. The chain is built from TRBV2 and TRBJ1-4; D is possibly TRBD1 (5 bases). CDR1 and CDR2 (germline): SNHLY, FYNNEI. V gave up 3 bases and J gave up 7 bases, with 15 bases separating them. CDR3 length equals 15 residues.

This clonotype was seen repeatedly, ten times or more. The V call is TRBV3-1, the J call TRBJ2-7, with 16 bases matching TRBD2. Per the germline V gene, CDR1 is LGHDT and CDR2 is YNNKEL (reference sequence). Trimming at V came to 2 bases and at J to 5 bases, leaving 6 bases not matched to a gene. The CDR3 runs to 17 residues. The CDR3 nucleotides read TGTGCCAGCAGCCAACCGGGACTAGCGGGAGGGCCGCACGAGCAGTACTTC. Translation: CASSQPGLAGGPHEQYF.

The gene calls are TRBV10-3 and TRBJ2-1; 11 bases fit TRBD2. Germline V gene sequence: CDR1 ENHRY, CDR2 SYGVKD. The CDR3 has 15 residues. The trim removed 4 bases at V and 5 bases at J, leaving 4 bases unmatched. The CDR3 reads CAISGGTSGNNEQFF. The DNA for the CDR3 is TGTGCCATCAGTGGGGGGACTAGCGGTAACAATGAGCAGTTCTTC.

In its sample, this clonotype was seen a few times. The chain employs TRBV10-1 and TRBJ2-2, with unresolved D. The CDR3 consists of 14 residues. Germline V gene data show CDR1 as WNHNN and CDR2 as SYGVQD (reference sequence). V was trimmed by 2 bases and J by 1 base, leaving 5 bases between them. CDR3 sequence reads: CASSEDKNTGELFF. In DNA form, the CDR3 reads TGCGCCAGCAGTGAGGACAAGAACACCGGGGAGCTGTTTTTT.